This T cell receptor (beta chain) comes out of a study of T cells expressing NK-cell markers (dated by TCRdb to the early 2020s). About the full investigation: Three sorted T-cell subsets (CD3+CD56+NKG2C+, CD3+CD56+NKG2C- and CD3+CD56-NKG2C+) from fewer than 10 donors had their TCR beta-chain repertoires profiled. Among the eight sequenced donors, seven were HCMV-seropositive and one was HCMV-seronegative. Randomly selected healthy volunteers, three men and five women, were used as the eight sequenced donors. Libraries were sequenced as 2 x 150 bp reads on Illumina HiSeq 2000/2500, MiSeq or NextSeq.

HCMV-specific IgG was detected in serum with a commercial ELISA kit to determine HCMV serostatus. Ficoll density gradient centrifugation was used to isolate peripheral blood mononuclear cells from blood. The sequencer was an Illumina HiSeq 2000. TCR beta cDNA libraries were made by 5'RACE template switching that added a universal primer site and unique molecular identifiers. cDNA synthesis was primed from the TCR beta constant segment, followed by two successive PCR amplification steps. Under the source paper's analysis protocol: Reads were demultiplexed and grouped by UMI with MIGEC, and clonotypes were assembled and quantified with MiTCR. To exclude erroneous sequences, any TCR cDNA sequence not supported by at least two reads was discarded. Downstream repertoire analysis used the tcR package, and clonotypes were matched across fractions by CDR3 nucleotide sequence plus V segment. VDJmatch was used to annotate antigen specificity against VDJdb, with one amino acid substitution in CDR3 permitted. TCRdb reprocessed the reads and lists each CDR3 protein sequence as a single entry, with no DNA. These V and J calls derive from TCRdb rather than the authors' analysis. The sample's own table lists about 460,000 distinct CDR3 sequences. The leading ten clones occupy 1.4% of the sample.

Results and caveats for the whole study, not just this receptor: In over five donors, the dominant CD3+CD56+NKG2C+ clonotypes were found to rank among the top 10 CD8+ clonotypes and to make up roughly 1.0-8% of CD8+ T cells. Those dominant clonotypes were again the most abundant among CD3+CD56-NKG2C+ cells in a few donors, at about 25-65%. Whether the expanded NKG2C-expressing T cell clones were specific for HCMV antigens remained unclear.

Points on this clonotype: No antigen is known for it.

The CDR3 goes from the cysteine to the phenylalanine over 17 residues. DNA is not on record. The germline V gene gives CDR1 as SNHLY and CDR2 as FYNNEI. This receptor was identified in a woman aged 45 to 65 in good health. Donor details come from another sample of the same person, matched by shared clones. The chain joins TRBV2 to TRBJ2-1; lacking DNA, the TRBD2 call made by TCRdb goes unchecked. Input material: blood T cells: a sorted CD56 or NKG2C T cell subset, CD4+ or CD8+ T cells, or bulk PBMC T cells (not recorded which). The CDR3 is CASSFYGTQSSYNEQFF.